Listed here is a single TCR beta chain. The ends were cut back, 0 bases at V and 5 bases at J, with 13 bases in the middle. Germline CDR1 is SGHRS and CDR2 is YFSETQ. This CDR3 contains 15 residues. Some clones are missing from TCRdb's copy, which holds only in-frame ones; the method was immunoSEQ multiplex PCR. This table has about 100,000 clones, approximately 95% appearing once. This specimen belongs to a study of T cell changes during pregnancy in multiple sclerosis. Material: peripheral blood, obtained after pregnancy. The receptor comes from a female donor with multiple sclerosis, enrolled in a pregnancy study. The chain links TRBV5-1 to TRBJ2-3; D is possibly TRBD2 (5 bases). The CDR3 reads CASSLEGPAGDTQYF. CDR3 nucleotide sequence: TGCGCCAGCAGCTTGGAGGGCCCGGCGGGAGATACGCAGTATTTT.